This is a list of T cell receptor beta chains from one sample in a study of CD8+ T cells in alopecia areata. Produced via immunoSEQ multiplex PCR; TCRdb's table is partial and in-frame only. The sample includes around 200,000 clones, under 70% seen only once; the top ten take around 4.3%. This material consisted of CD4+ T cells sorted from blood, taken at week 4, from a patient treated with tofacitinib. These receptors all stem from a human donor with alopecia areata. The CDR3 runs from the conserved cysteine through the conserved F or W. Fields, in order: J gene, CDR3 length, V gene, CDR3 protein.

J: TRBJ2-5; length: 14; V: TRBV7-9; CDR3: CASSPSGLGGTQYF
J: TRBJ2-3; length: 16; V: TRBV5-4; CDR3: CASSSLAGGLVDTQYF
J: TRBJ2-3; length: 14; V: TRBV29-1; CDR3: CSARDSTSTDTQYF
J: TRBJ1-3; length: 15; V: TRBV4-1; CDR3: CASSQSLVSGNTIYF
J: TRBJ1-2; length: 11; V: TRBV30; CDR3: CAWSVGGGYTF
J: TRBJ2-3; length: 12; V: TRBV7-9; CDR3: CASSLVADTQYF
J: TRBJ2-3; length: 14; V: TRBV5-1; CDR3: CASTLGESGDTQYF
J: TRBJ1-5; length: 14; V: TRBV30; CDR3: CAWSRIDSNQPQHF
J: TRBJ1-1; length: 13; V: TRBV5-4; CDR3: CASSQGPPDEAFF
J: TRBJ1-2; length: 13; V: TRBV23-1; CDR3: CASGCRANYGYTF
J: TRBJ1-2; length: 16; V: TRBV19; CDR3: CASSIISGPAGYGYTF
J: TRBJ1-1; length: 11; V: TRBV29-1; CDR3: CSVVGGAEAFF
J: TRBJ1-1; length: 13; V: TRBV30; CDR3: CAWSVAQNTEAFF
J: TRBJ1-1; length: 14; V: TRBV30; CDR3: CASQRVQVNTEAFF
J: TRBJ2-7; length: 13; V: TRBV7-9; CDR3: CASSLGQAREQYF
J: TRBJ2-4; length: 14; V: TRBV7-2; CDR3: CASSFRTAKNIQYF
J: TRBJ2-3; length: 15; V: TRBV29-1; CDR3: CSVGKTGGYADTQYF
J: TRBJ2-5; length: 13; V: TRBV2; CDR3: CASTSGLQETQYF
J: TRBJ2-7; length: 16; V: TRBV4-1; CDR3: CASSQVDLGFSYEQYF
J: TRBJ2-7; length: 11; V: TRBV15; CDR3: CATGGGYEQYF
J: TRBJ2-2; length: 13; V: TRBV6-1; CDR3: CASSETWGGELFF
J: TRBJ2-2; length: 14; V: TRBV9; CDR3: CASSVGSGTGELFF
J: TRBJ1-2; length: 14; V: TRBV9; CDR3: CASSALGQGVGYTF
J: TRBJ2-4; length: 13; V: TRBV29-1; CDR3: CSVEKGSKNIQYF
J: TRBJ2-5; length: 14; V: TRBV6-1; CDR3: CASCSGTLQETQYF
J: TRBJ2-6; length: 17; V: TRBV5-6; CDR3: CASSLVAGSSGANVLTF
J: TRBJ2-3; length: 14; V: TRBV7-2; CDR3: CASSPTTSTDTQYF
J: TRBJ2-7; length: 17; V: TRBV4-1; CDR3: CASSQDRPSGGFREQYF
J: TRBJ2-7; length: 15; V: TRBV18; CDR3: CASSPAGGQAYEQYF
J: TRBJ2-7; length: 16; V: TRBV13; CDR3: CASSLGLGTGSYEQYF
J: TRBJ2-3; length: 15; V: TRBV5-1; CDR3: CASSETSSSTDTQYF
J: TRBJ2-6; length: 16; V: TRBV5-1; CDR3: CASSLEGGAGANVLTF
J: TRBJ1-2; length: 13; V: TRBV30; CDR3: CAWSARSGLSYTF
J: TRBJ1-1; length: 15; V: TRBV27; CDR3: CASSRGIWPRTEAFF
J: TRBJ1-4; length: 14; V: TRBV7-2; CDR3: CASSFGTTNEKLFF
J: TRBJ1-2; length: 12; V: TRBV29-1; CDR3: CSVAANNYGYTF
J: TRBJ1-2; length: 12; V: TRBV6-5; CDR3: CASSQYPYGYTF
J: TRBJ2-7; length: 12; V: TRBV29-1; CDR3: CSVIYASYEQYF
J: TRBJ2-2; length: 17; V: TRBV5-1; CDR3: CASSSGLTGTAGGELFF
J: TRBJ1-1; length: 13; V: TRBV30; CDR3: CAWSVIMNTEAFF
J: TRBJ1-1; length: 16; V: TRBV4-1; CDR3: CASSQNSGGAGTEAFF
J: TRBJ2-5; length: 15; V: TRBV7-6; CDR3: CASSFSGVGLETQYF
J: TRBJ2-1; length: 16; V: TRBV7-9; CDR3: CASSPLLAGSYNEQFF
J: TRBJ1-2; length: 14; V: TRBV2; CDR3: CASSLQGVNYGYTF
J: TRBJ1-4; length: 15; V: TRBV5-1; CDR3: CASSFSGSGGEKLFF
J: TRBJ2-3; length: 14; V: TRBV6-5; CDR3: CASSYTDLRDTQYF
J: TRBJ2-5; length: 15; V: TRBV5-6; CDR3: CASTEPGTAQETQYF
J: TRBJ2-7; length: 16; V: TRBV15; CDR3: CATSRGRSGRAYEQYF
J: TRBJ1-6; length: 19; V: TRBV30; CDR3: CAWSDSETGVSIRNSPLHF
J: TRBJ2-2; length: 15; V: TRBV7-9; CDR3: CASSLSLAGTGELFF
J: TRBJ1-2; length: 9; V: TRBV30; CDR3: CASNYGYTF
J: TRBJ2-2; length: 9; V: TRBV5-6; CDR3: CASSSCLFF
J: TRBJ2-7; length: 14; V: TRBV18; CDR3: CASSPRTGAYEQYF
J: TRBJ2-1; length: 13; V: TRBV30; CDR3: CACPSGGLSEQFF
J: TRBJ2-4; length: 14; V: TRBV18; CDR3: CASSPSQAKNIQYF